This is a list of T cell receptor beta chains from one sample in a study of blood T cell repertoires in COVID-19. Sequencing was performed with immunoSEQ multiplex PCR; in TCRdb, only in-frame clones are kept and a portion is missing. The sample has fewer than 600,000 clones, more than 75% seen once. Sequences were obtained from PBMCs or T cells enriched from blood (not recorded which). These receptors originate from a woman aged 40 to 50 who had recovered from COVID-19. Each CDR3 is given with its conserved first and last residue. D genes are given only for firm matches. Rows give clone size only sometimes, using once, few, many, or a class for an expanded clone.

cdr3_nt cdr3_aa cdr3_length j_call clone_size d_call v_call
TGCGCCAGCAGCTTGGGGAGTAGCTCCTATAATTCACCCCTCCACTTT CASSLGSSSYNSPLHF 16 TRBJ1-6 - - TRBV5-1
TGTGCCAGCATGGAGATCCCCTACAATGAGCAGTTCTTC CASMEIPYNEQFF 13 TRBJ2-1 - - TRBV2
TGTGCCAGCCCTGGGACCGGGACTAGCGCTTACAATGAGCAGTTCTTC CASPGTGTSAYNEQFF 16 TRBJ2-1 once - TRBV21-1
TGTGCCAGCAGTTTATCCCAGGCTTTCTTT CASSLSQAFF 10 TRBJ1-1 once - TRBV12-3/TRBV12-4
TGTGCCAGCAGCGTAGATGGGTCTCGGGGTTCACCCCTCCACTTT CASSVDGSRGSPLHF 15 TRBJ1-6 - - TRBV9
TGTGCCAGTAGTCGAGACAGGGACGACGTCTATGGCTACACCTTC CASSRDRDDVYGYTF 15 TRBJ1-2 - TRBD1 TRBV19
TGTGCCAGCAGCCCAAAGCCCAATGAGCAGTTCTTC CASSPKPNEQFF 12 TRBJ2-1 - - TRBV7-8
TGTGCCATCAGGGTGGGTAAGGATAGCGGCTACACCTTC CAIRVGKDSGYTF 13 TRBJ1-2 once - TRBV10-3
TGTGCCACCAGCAGAGAACAGGGGTATGGCTACACCTTC CATSREQGYGYTF 13 TRBJ1-2 - TRBD1 TRBV15
TGTGCCAGCAGCGGGGGGAGGGCGTTTTACGAGCAGTACTTC CASSGGRAFYEQYF 14 TRBJ2-7 - TRBD2 TRBV7-2
TGTGCCAGCAGCCGCAACTCCAGGGGGTTCGGGATGAACACTGAAGCTTTCTTT CASSRNSRGFGMNTEAFF 18 TRBJ1-1 - TRBD1 TRBV11-3
TGCGCCAGCAGCCTACAGGGGACCGGGGAGCTGTTTTTT CASSLQGTGELFF 13 TRBJ2-2 - TRBD1 TRBV5-1
TGTGCCAGCACTCCAATCCCGACAGGGGGGGCAGATACGCAGTATTTT CASTPIPTGGADTQYF 16 TRBJ2-3 - TRBD1 TRBV5-4
TGTGCCAGCAGCCTAAGCAGAGGTGAGCAGTACTTC CASSLSRGEQYF 12 TRBJ2-7 - - TRBV11-2
TGCGCCAGCAGCTTGGTAGCGGGAGGGTGGAATGAGCAGTTCTTC CASSLVAGGWNEQFF 15 TRBJ2-1 once TRBD2 TRBV5-1
TGTGCCAGCTTCCCCAGGCGTGCTGGCTACACCTTC CASFPRRAGYTF 12 TRBJ1-2 - - TRBV7-9
TGTGCCAGTAAGGAGAGCGGGAGTTCTTCCGACGAGCAGTACTTC CASKESGSSSDEQYF 15 TRBJ2-7 - TRBD2 TRBV19
TGCGCCAGCAGCTTCACCGGGACAGCCCACACTGAAGCTTTCTTT CASSFTGTAHTEAFF 15 TRBJ1-1 - TRBD1 TRBV5-1
TGTGCCAGCAGCTTGGGAAAGACTAGTCTGAGTGAGCAGTTCTTC CASSLGKTSLSEQFF 15 TRBJ2-1 - - TRBV5-4
TGTGCCACCAGCAAGACAGGGGGGAGCTATGGCTACACCTTC CATSKTGGSYGYTF 14 TRBJ1-2 once TRBD1 TRBV15
TGCGCCAGCAGCCAAGATAGTAGGGGTTTCAGCACTGAAGCTTTCTTT CASSQDSRGFSTEAFF 16 TRBJ1-1 - - TRBV4-3
TGTGCCAGCAGTTACGAGGGTGGTCACTACGAGCAGTACTTC CASSYEGGHYEQYF 14 TRBJ2-7 - - TRBV6-6
TGTGCCAGCAGCCAAGTCCCTCCGGGACAGGGATCAAAAAACATTCAGTACTTC CASSQVPPGQGSKNIQYF 18 TRBJ2-4 - TRBD1 TRBV3-1/TRBV3-2